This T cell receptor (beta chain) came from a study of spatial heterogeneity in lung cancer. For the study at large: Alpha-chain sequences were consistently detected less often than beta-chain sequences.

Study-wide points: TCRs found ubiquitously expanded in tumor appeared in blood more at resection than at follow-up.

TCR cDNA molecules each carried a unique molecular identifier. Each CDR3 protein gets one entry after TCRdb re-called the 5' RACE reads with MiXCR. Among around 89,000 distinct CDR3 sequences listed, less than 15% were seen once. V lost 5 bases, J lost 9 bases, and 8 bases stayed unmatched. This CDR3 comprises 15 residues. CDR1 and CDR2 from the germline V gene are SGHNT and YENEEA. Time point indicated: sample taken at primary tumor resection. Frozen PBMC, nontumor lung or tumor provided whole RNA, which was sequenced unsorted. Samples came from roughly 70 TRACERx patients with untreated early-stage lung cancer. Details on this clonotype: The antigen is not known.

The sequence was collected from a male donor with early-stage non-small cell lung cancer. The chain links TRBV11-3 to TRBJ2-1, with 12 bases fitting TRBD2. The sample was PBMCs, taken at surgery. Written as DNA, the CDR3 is TGTGCCAGCAGCCAAAGGACTAGCGGGAATGGTGAGCAGTTCTTC. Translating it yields CASSQRTSGNGEQFF.